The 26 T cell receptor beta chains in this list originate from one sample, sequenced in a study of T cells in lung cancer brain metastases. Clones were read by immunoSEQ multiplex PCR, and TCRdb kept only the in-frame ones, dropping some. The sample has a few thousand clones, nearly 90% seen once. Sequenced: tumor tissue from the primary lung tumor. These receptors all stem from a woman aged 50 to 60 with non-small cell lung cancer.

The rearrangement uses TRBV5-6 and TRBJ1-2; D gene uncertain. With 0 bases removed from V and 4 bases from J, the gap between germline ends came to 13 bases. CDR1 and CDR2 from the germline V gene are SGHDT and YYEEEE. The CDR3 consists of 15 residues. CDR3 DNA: TGTGCCAGCAGCTTGGACCCAGCCCGGAGCTATGGCTACACCTTC. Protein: CASSLDPARSYGYTF. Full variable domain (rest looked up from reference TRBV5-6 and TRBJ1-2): DAGVTQSPTHLIKTRGQQVTLRCSPKSGHDTVSWYQQALGQGPQFIFQYYEEEERQRGNFPDRFSGHQFPNYSSELNVNALLLGDSALYLCASSLDPARSYGYTFGSGTRLTVV.

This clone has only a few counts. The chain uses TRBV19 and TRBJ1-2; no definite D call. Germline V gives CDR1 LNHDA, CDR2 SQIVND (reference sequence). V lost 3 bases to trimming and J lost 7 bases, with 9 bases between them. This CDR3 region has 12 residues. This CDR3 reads CASSIGGLGYTF. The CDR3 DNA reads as TGTGCCAGTAGTATTGGAGGGCTTGGCTACACCTTC.

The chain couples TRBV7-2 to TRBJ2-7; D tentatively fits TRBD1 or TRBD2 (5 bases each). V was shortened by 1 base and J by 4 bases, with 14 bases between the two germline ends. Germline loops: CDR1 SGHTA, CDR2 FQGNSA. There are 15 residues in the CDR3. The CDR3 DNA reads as TGTGCCAGCAGCTTAGTTATAGGGGCGGGTTACGAGCAGTACTTC. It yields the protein CASSLVIGAGYEQYF. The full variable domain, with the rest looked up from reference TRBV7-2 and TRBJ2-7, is GAGVSQSPSNKVTEKGKDVELRCDPISGHTALYWYRQSLGQGLEFLIYFQGNSAPDKSGLPSDRFSAERTGGSVSTLTIQRTQQEDSAVYLCASSLVIGAGYEQYFGPGTRLTVT.

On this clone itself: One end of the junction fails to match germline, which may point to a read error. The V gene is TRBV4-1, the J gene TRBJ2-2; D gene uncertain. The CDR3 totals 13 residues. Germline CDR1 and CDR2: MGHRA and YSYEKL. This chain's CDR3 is CASSQSNTGELFF. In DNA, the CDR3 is TGCGCTAGCAGCCAATCGAACACCGGGGAGCTGTTTTTT.

CDR3 in DNA: TGTGCCAGCAGTTCCGGACGGGACAGGGGGCGGCGGGGCTACACCTTC. Its protein is CASSSGRDRGRRGYTF. V gene TRBV28 combines with J gene TRBJ1-2, with 12 bases fitting TRBD1. J gave up 8 bases and V 4 bases, and 11 bases lay outside the gene matches. The germline CDR1 and CDR2 sequences are MDHEN and SYDVKM. The CDR3 sequence is 16 residues long.

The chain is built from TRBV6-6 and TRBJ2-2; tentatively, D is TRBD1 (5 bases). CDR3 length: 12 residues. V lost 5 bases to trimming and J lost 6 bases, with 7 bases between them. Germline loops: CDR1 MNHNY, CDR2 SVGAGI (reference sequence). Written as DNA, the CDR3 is TGTGCCAGCAGTCCGACAGCCGGGGAGCTGTTTTTT. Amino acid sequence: CASSPTAGELFF.

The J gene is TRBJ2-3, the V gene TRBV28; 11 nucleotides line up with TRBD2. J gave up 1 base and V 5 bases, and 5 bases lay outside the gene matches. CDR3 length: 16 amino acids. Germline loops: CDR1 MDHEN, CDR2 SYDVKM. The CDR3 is CASSAPGLAGTDTQYF. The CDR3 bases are TGTGCCAGCAGTGCACCGGGACTAGCGGGCACAGATACGCAGTATTTT. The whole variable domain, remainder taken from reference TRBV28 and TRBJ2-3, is DVKVTQSSRYLVKRTGEKVFLECVQDMDHENMFWYRQDPGLGLRLIYFSYDVKMKEKGDIPEGYSVSREKKERFSLILESASTNQTSMYLCASSAPGLAGTDTQYFGPGTRLTVL.

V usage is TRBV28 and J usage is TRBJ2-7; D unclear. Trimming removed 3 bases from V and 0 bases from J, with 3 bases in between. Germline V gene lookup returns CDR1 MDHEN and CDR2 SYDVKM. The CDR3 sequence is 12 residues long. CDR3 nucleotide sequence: TGTGCCAGCAGTTTCAGCTCCTACGAGCAGTACTTC. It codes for CASSFSSYEQYF.

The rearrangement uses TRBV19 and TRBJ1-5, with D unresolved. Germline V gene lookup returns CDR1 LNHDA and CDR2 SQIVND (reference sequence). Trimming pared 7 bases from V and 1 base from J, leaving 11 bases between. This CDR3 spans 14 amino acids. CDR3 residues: CASNPSWSNQPQHF. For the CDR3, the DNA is TGTGCCAGTAATCCTTCTTGGAGCAATCAGCCCCAGCATTTT.

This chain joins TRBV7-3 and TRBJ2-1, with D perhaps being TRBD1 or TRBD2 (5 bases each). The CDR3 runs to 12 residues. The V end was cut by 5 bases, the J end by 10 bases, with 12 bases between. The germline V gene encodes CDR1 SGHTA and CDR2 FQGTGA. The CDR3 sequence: CASSLMGEEQFF. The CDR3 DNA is TGTGCCAGCAGCCTTATGGGGGAGGAGCAGTTCTTC.

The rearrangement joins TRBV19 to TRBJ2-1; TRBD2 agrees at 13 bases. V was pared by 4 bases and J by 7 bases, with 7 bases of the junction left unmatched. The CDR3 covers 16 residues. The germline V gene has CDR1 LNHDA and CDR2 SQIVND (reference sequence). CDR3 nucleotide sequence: TGTGCCAGTAGTACCCCCGGACTAGCGGGGGTGAATGAGCAGTTCTTC. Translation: CASSTPGLAGVNEQFF.

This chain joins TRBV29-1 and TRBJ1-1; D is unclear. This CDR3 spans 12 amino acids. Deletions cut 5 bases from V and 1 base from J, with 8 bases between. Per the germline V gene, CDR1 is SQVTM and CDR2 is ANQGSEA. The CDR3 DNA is TGCAGCGTTCAGTGGGGGAACACTGAAGCTTTCTTT. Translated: CSVQWGNTEAFF.

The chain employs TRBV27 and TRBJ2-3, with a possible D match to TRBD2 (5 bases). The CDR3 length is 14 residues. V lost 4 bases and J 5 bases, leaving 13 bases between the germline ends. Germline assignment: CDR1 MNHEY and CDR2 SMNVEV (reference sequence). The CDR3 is CASSSRRPKDTQYF. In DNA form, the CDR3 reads TGTGCCAGCAGTTCCAGGAGGCCTAAAGATACGCAGTATTTT.

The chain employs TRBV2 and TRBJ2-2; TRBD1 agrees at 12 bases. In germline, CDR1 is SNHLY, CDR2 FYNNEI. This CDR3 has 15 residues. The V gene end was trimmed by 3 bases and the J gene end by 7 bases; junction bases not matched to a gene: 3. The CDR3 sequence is CASSEGTGGIGELFF. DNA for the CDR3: TGTGCCAGCAGTGAGGGGACAGGGGGCATCGGGGAGCTGTTTTTT.

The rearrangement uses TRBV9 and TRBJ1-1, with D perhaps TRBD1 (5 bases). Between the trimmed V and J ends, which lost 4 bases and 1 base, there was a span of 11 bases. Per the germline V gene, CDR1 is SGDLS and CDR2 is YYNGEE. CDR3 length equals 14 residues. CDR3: CASSLAGQNTEAFF. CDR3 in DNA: TGTGCCAGCAGCTTAGCGGGGCAGAACACTGAAGCTTTCTTT.

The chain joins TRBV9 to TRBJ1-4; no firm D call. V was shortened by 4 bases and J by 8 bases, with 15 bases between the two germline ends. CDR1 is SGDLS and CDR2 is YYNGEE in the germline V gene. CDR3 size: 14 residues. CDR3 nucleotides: TGTGCCAGCAGCCCCCGGTCAGGCTGGGAAAAACTGTTTTTT. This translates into CASSPRSGWEKLFF.

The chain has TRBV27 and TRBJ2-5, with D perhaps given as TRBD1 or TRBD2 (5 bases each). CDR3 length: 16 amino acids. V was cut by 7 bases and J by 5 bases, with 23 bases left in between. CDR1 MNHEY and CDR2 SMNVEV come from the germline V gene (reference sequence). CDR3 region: CASTSRGPRLSETQYF. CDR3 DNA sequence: TGTGCCAGCACCTCCCGGGGACCAAGACTGAGTGAGACCCAGTACTTC.

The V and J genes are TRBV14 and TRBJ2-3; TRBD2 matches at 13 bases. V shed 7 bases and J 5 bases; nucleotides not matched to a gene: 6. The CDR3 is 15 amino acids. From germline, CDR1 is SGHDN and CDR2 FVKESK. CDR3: CASTRTSGSRDTQYF. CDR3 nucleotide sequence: TGTGCCAGCACCCGGACTAGCGGGAGTAGAGATACGCAGTATTTT.

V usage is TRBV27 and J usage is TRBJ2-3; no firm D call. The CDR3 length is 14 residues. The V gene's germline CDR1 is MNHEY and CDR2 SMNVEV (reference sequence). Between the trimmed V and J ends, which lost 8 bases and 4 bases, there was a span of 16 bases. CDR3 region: CASGNIGSADTQYF. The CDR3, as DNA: TGTGCCAGCGGAAACATTGGAAGCGCAGATACGCAGTATTTT.

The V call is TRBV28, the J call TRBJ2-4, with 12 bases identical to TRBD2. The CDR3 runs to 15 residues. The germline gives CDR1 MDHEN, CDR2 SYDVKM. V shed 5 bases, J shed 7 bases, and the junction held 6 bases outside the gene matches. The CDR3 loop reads CASSLRLAGVNIQYF. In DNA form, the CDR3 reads TGTGCCAGCAGTCTTAGACTAGCGGGAGTTAACATTCAGTACTTC.

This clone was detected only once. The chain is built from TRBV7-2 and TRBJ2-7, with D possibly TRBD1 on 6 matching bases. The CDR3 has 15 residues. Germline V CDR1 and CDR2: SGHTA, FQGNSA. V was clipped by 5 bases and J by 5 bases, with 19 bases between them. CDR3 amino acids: CASSEPGQQGNEQYF. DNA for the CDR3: TGTGCCAGCAGCGAACCGGGACAACAAGGCAACGAGCAGTACTTC.

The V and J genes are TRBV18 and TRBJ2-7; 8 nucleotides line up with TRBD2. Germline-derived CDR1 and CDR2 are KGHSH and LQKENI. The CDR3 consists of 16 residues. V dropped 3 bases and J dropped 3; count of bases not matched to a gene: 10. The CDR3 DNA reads TGTGCCAGCTCACCTTCGGCGGGGCTAGCGGGCTACGAGCAGTACTTC. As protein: CASSPSAGLAGYEQYF. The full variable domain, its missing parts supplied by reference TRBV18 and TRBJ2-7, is NAGVMQNPRHLVRRRGQEARLRCSPMKGHSHVYWYRQLPEEGLKFMVYLQKENIIDESGMPKERFSAEFPKEGPSILRIQQVVRGDSAAYFCASSPSAGLAGYEQYFGPGTRLTVT.

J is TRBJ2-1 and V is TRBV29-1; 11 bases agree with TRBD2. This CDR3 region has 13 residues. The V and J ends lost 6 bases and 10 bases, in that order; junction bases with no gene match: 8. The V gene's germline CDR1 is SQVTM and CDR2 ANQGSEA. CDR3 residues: CSVHSGRAREQFF. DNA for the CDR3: TGCAGCGTGCATAGCGGGAGGGCCCGCGAGCAGTTCTTC.

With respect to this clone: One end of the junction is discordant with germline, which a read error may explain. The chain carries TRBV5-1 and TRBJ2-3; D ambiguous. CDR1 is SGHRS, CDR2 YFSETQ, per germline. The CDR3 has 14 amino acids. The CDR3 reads CASSSDPSTDTQSF. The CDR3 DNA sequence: TGCGCCAGCAGCTCGGACCCCAGCACAGATACGCAGTCTTTT.

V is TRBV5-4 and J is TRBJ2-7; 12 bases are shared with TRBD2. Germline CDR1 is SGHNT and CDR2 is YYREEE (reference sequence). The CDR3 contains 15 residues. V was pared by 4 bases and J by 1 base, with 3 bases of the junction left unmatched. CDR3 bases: TGTGCCAGCAGCGATGGACTAGCGGGGTCCTACGAGCAGTACTTC. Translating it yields CASSDGLAGSYEQYF. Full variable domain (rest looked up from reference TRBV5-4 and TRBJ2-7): ETGVTQSPTHLIKTRGQQVTLRCSSQSGHNTVSWYQQALGQGPQFIFQYYREEENGRGNFPPRFSGLQFPNYSSELNVNALELDDSALYLCASSDGLAGSYEQYFGPGTRLTVT.

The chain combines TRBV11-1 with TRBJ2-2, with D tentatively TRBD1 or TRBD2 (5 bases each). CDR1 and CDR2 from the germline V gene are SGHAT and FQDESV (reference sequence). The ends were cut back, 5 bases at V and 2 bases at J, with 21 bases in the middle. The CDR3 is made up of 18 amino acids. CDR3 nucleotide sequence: TGTGCCAGCAGCCCCCCAGGGAGAGGGACGTTTAACACCGGGGAGCTGTTTTTT. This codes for CASSPPGRGTFNTGELFF.